The 18 T cell receptor beta chains in this list originate from one sample, sequenced in a study of T-cell memory formation after mild COVID-19. TCRdb redid the calling of the 5' RACE reads with MiXCR, one entry per CDR3 protein. The table includes about 290,000 distinct CDR3 sequences, more than 15% detected once. The sequenced material came from PBMCs or a T cell subset sorted from them (not recorded which). The receptor set was obtained from a man aged 18 to 29 who had mild COVID-19 (a few samples of this study predate the infection). Cell type and time point are not known.

This clonotype was seen a handful of times. The CDR3 bases are TGTGCCAGCAGCCTCCCCGGGACGAACTCCTACGAGCAGTACGTC. Residues: CASSLPGTNSYEQYV. The rearrangement joins TRBV5-4 to TRBJ2-7; D could derive from TRBD1 or TRBD2 (5 bases each). The germline V and J ends were trimmed by 4 bases and 0 bases, with 14 bases remaining between them. Germline V lookup: CDR1 SGHNT, CDR2 YYREEE (reference sequence). The CDR3 has 15 amino acids.

In DNA, the CDR3 is TGTGCCAGCAGCAAAACAGGAGCAACTAATGAAAAACTGTTTTTT. Protein: CASSKTGATNEKLFF. The chain uses TRBV5-4 and TRBJ1-4, with a tentative D call TRBD1 (5 bases). V was trimmed by 4 bases and J by 0 bases, leaving 10 bases between them. This CDR3 contains 15 residues. The V gene's germline CDR1 is SGHNT and CDR2 YYREEE (reference sequence).

This chain links TRBV10-2 with TRBJ2-5, with TRBD2 matching over 12 bases. The CDR3 runs 13 residues. The germline V gene has CDR1 WSHSY and CDR2 SAAADI. V lost 10 bases, J lost 5 bases, and 5 bases stayed unmatched. The CDR3 sequence is CATGGLAGETQYF. CDR3 bases: TGCGCCACCGGGGGACTAGCGGGCGAGACCCAGTACTTC.

This clonotype was found a few times. CDR3 residues: CATSGRDPGEQFF. As DNA, the CDR3 is TGTGCCACCAGTGGACGGGACCCCGGTGAGCAGTTCTTC. The chain couples TRBV24-1 to TRBJ2-1, with D possibly called TRBD1 or TRBD2 (5 bases each). Germline loops: CDR1 KGHDR, CDR2 SFDVKD. CDR3 length: 13 residues. The V gene lost 5 bases and the J gene lost 9 bases, with 13 bases spanning the gap.

This chain joins TRBV5-1 and TRBJ2-3; D is ambiguous. Germline V CDR1 and CDR2: SGHRS, YFSETQ. V lost 4 bases to trimming and J lost 4 bases, with 10 bases between them. The CDR3 extends over 13 amino acids. CDR3 coding DNA: TGCGCCAGCAGCCGTGATGGGGCAGATACGCAGTATTTT. Translated, it gives CASSRDGADTQYF. Full variable domain (rest looked up from reference TRBV5-1 and TRBJ2-3): KAGVTQTPRYLIKTRGQQVTLSCSPISGHRSVSWYQQTPGQGLQFLFEYFSETQRNKGNFPGRFSGRQFSNSRSEMNVSTLELGDSALYLCASSRDGADTQYFGPGTRLTVL.

This clonotype showed up many times. This chain connects TRBV5-1 to TRBJ2-1; the D is unclear. Germline CDR1 and CDR2: SGHRS and YFSETQ. The ends were cut back, 7 bases at V and 3 bases at J, with 20 bases in the middle. The CDR3 length is 16 residues. CDR3 in DNA: TGCGCCAGCGCAGAAGGAAGGCGGACCGACTACAATGAGCAGTTCTTC. This codes for CASAEGRRTDYNEQFF.

This clonotype was observed a few times. Here the CDR3 reads CASSFDHNSPLHF. CDR3 in DNA: TGTGCCAGCAGCTTCGACCATAATTCACCCCTCCACTTT. J is TRBJ1-6 and V is TRBV7-9; D unclear. The germline V gene encodes CDR1 SEHNR and CDR2 FQNEAQ (reference sequence). Trimming shortened V by 3 bases and J by 5 bases, and 5 bases separated the two germline ends. CDR3 size: 13 residues.

The V call is TRBV2, the J call TRBJ1-1, with 7 bases identical to TRBD1. The CDR3 totals 13 residues. CDR1 is SNHLY and CDR2 is FYNNEI in the germline V gene. With V trimmed by 7 bases and J by 4 bases, 6 bases remained unmatched. Here the CDR3 reads CASKGTGVTEAFF. CDR3 in DNA: TGTGCCAGCAAAGGAACAGGGGTCACTGAAGCTTTCTTT.

V is TRBV16 and J is TRBJ1-5; weak D call: TRBD1 (5 bases). The CDR3 is 13 residues long. Between the trimmed V and J ends, which lost 4 bases and 6 bases, there was a span of 10 bases. Germline loops: CDR1 KGHSY, CDR2 FQNENV. The CDR3 bases are TGTGCCAGCAGCCCCGGGGCAGCTCAGCCCCAGCATTTT. Its protein is CASSPGAAQPQHF.

The V gene is TRBV7-2, the J gene TRBJ2-7; 13 bases are shared with TRBD2. Germline V lookup: CDR1 SGHTA, CDR2 FQGNSA. The CDR3 is made up of 17 amino acids. The junction had 6 bases not matched to a gene; V was cut back by 2 bases and J by 2 bases. This CDR3 is CASSLRDTSGGAYEQYF. The CDR3 bases are TGTGCCAGCAGCTTACGGGACACTAGCGGGGGGGCCTACGAGCAGTACTTC.

This clonotype has ten or more counts. The chain links TRBV5-1 to TRBJ2-1, with TRBD2 matching over 10 bases. The germline V gene encodes CDR1 SGHRS and CDR2 YFSETQ. Trimming took 5 bases from V and 2 from J; bases not matched to a gene: 4. The CDR3 sequence is 15 residues long. DNA of the CDR3: TGCGCCAGCAGTGAAAGCGGGGGGGCCTACAATGAGCAGTTCTTC. Its translation is CASSESGGAYNEQFF.

The chain uses TRBV3-1 and TRBJ2-1; possibly TRBD2 for D (6 bases). V shed 1 base and J shed 7 bases, with 14 bases lying between them. The CDR3 is made up of 15 amino acids. The germline gives CDR1 LGHDT, CDR2 YNNKEL (reference sequence). CDR3 sequence: CASSQVGAGVNEQFF. The CDR3 DNA sequence: TGTGCCAGCAGCCAAGTCGGAGCGGGTGTGAATGAGCAGTTCTTC.

This clonotype was counted ten times or more. This rearrangement joins TRBV12-3 or TRBV12-4 to TRBJ2-1, with D perhaps matching TRBD1 (6 bases). The CDR3 contains 14 residues. The V and J ends lost 1 base and 4 bases respectively, with 8 bases between them. CDR3 sequence: CASSLGGPYNEQFF. The CDR3 coding sequence is TGTGCCAGCAGTTTAGGGGGGCCGTACAATGAGCAGTTCTTC.

This clonotype was detected only a few times. This sequence joins TRBV7-9 and TRBJ1-5, with 12 bases aligning to TRBD1. The germline CDR1 and CDR2 sequences are SEHNR and FQNEAQ (reference sequence). CDR3 length equals 17 residues. V lost 4 bases, J lost 1 base, and 5 bases stayed unmatched. CDR3 bases: TGTGCCAGCAGCTCCGGGACAGGGGGCGAAAGCAATCAGCCCCAGCATTTT. This gives the protein CASSSGTGGESNQPQHF.

J is TRBJ1-1 and V is TRBV7-3; D is undetermined. The V end lost 2 bases, the J end lost 2 bases, and 6 bases lay between the germline ends. The germline V gene has CDR1 SGHTA and CDR2 FQGTGA. This CDR3 is 13 amino acids long. The CDR3 nucleotides are TGTGCCAGCAGCTTAGACCACAACACTGAAGCTTTCTTT. This gives the protein CASSLDHNTEAFF.

This clonotype came up a few times. The CDR3 is CASSSLVPGSTIYF. CDR3 nucleotide sequence: TGTGCCAGCAGCTCCCTAGTCCCTGGGAGCACCATATATTTT. This chain joins TRBV7-2 and TRBJ1-3; D unresolved. The CDR3 has 14 residues. Germline-derived CDR1 and CDR2 are SGHTA and FQGNSA. The V gene lost 4 bases and the J gene lost 9 bases, with 16 bases spanning the gap. The complete variable domain, with remaining parts taken from reference TRBV7-2 and TRBJ1-3, reads GAGVSQSPSNKVTEKGKDVELRCDPISGHTALYWYRQSLGQGLEFLIYFQGNSAPDKSGLPSDRFSAERTGGSVSTLTIQRTQQEDSAVYLCASSSLVPGSTIYFGEGSWLTVV.

This clonotype was observed a few times. CDR3 protein: CASSSQTGGNQPQHF. Here the CDR3 DNA reads TGTGCCAGCAGCTCCCAGACAGGGGGGAATCAGCCCCAGCATTTT. The chain carries TRBV7-2 and TRBJ1-5, with 9 bases matching TRBD1. V shed 4 bases, J shed 4 bases, and the junction held 5 bases outside the gene matches. Per the germline V gene, CDR1 is SGHTA and CDR2 is FQGNSA. The CDR3 spans 15 residues.

The chain uses TRBV4-1 and TRBJ2-5; D is unclear. V lost 1 base, J lost 1 base, and 16 bases lay in between. Germline V CDR1 and CDR2: MGHRA, YSYEKL. This CDR3 region has 17 residues. The CDR3 loop reads CASSQGVVLSGQETQYF. CDR3 DNA: TGCGCCAGCAGCCAAGGGGTGGTTTTATCGGGCCAAGAGACCCAGTACTTC.